Included here is one TCR beta chain sequence, with context. Its target is not known. The CDR3 has 12 amino acids. Germline assignment: CDR1 SGDLS and CDR2 YYNGEE. The V and J ends lost 4 bases and 2 bases respectively, with 6 bases between them. Generated by immunoSEQ multiplex PCR, the TCRdb table keeps only in-frame clones and is missing some. The profile shows 28,000 or so clones, under 97% of them singletons. This sample was included in a study of T cell clonotyping in hematopoietic cell transplantation. Study-wide results and limits: Without cell sorting, CD4 versus CD8 contributions remain unresolved. Recipient TCR diversity dropped after transplant; expanded clonotypes rose from day 30 to 180.

The origin of this receptor is a man aged 50 to 59 in good health. Some clones in this sample may be carry-over from other donors' samples. The rearrangement joins TRBV9 to TRBJ2-5; D unclear. The source material was peripheral blood mononuclear cells. Here the CDR3 DNA reads TGTGCCAGCAGCAAAGGACAAGAGACCCAGTACTTC. Residues: CASSKGQETQYF. Supplemented by reference TRBV9 and TRBJ2-5, the full variable domain reads DSGVTQTPKHLITATGQRVTLRCSPRSGDLSVYWYQQSLDQGLQFLIQYYNGEERAKGNILERFSAQQFPDLHSELNLSSLELGDSALYFCASSKGQETQYFGPGTRLLVL.